The rows below give T cell receptor beta chains drawn from one sample of a study of blood T cell repertoires in COVID-19. Method: immunoSEQ multiplex PCR; TCRdb's copy keeps in-frame clones and lacks some. In the table there are under 85,000 clones, nearly 90% of which are singletons. Sequencing input: peripheral blood. Source of these receptors: a man in his sixties or seventies with acute or convalescent COVID-19. Each CDR3 is given with its conserved first and last residue. The order of the fields is clone size, D gene, V gene, J gene, CDR3 protein, CDR3 DNA. D genes are given only for firm matches. Not every row has a clone size; where given, it reads once, few, many or a size class.

clone size: NA; D gene: TRBD1; V gene: TRBV11-2; J gene: TRBJ1-1; CDR3 protein: CASSLRWGDSNTEAFF; CDR3 DNA: TGTGCCAGCAGCTTACGGTGGGGGGACAGCAACACTGAAGCTTTCTTT
clone size: NA; D gene: NA; V gene: TRBV7-9; J gene: TRBJ1-4; CDR3 protein: CASSGGGDEKLFF; CDR3 DNA: TGTGCCAGCAGCGGGGGAGGGGATGAAAAACTGTTTTTT
clone size: NA; D gene: NA; V gene: TRBV11-2; J gene: TRBJ2-3; CDR3 protein: CASSLIRDTQYF; CDR3 DNA: TGTGCCAGCAGCTTAATACGGGATACGCAGTATTTT
clone size: NA; D gene: TRBD2; V gene: TRBV6-6; J gene: TRBJ2-1; CDR3 protein: CASSPPAPLAGSYNEQFF; CDR3 DNA: TGTGCCAGCAGTCCACCAGCCCCTCTAGCGGGAAGCTACAATGAGCAGTTCTTC
clone size: NA; D gene: NA; V gene: TRBV11-2; J gene: TRBJ1-3; CDR3 protein: CASSFYTDPGNTIYF; CDR3 DNA: TGTGCCAGCAGCTTCTACACAGATCCTGGAAACACCATATATTTT
clone size: NA; D gene: NA; V gene: TRBV28; J gene: TRBJ1-2; CDR3 protein: CASNTGTRGYTF; CDR3 DNA: TGTGCCAGCAATACCGGGACAAGGGGCTACACCTTC
clone size: NA; D gene: NA; V gene: TRBV14; J gene: TRBJ2-7; CDR3 protein: CASSHMPGLEQYF; CDR3 DNA: TGTGCCAGCAGCCATATGCCGGGACTCGAGCAGTACTTC
clone size: NA; D gene: NA; V gene: TRBV6-5; J gene: TRBJ2-7; CDR3 protein: CASSYISEQYF; CDR3 DNA: TGTGCCAGCAGTTATATCTCCGAGCAGTACTTC
clone size: NA; D gene: TRBD1; V gene: TRBV5-1; J gene: TRBJ2-3; CDR3 protein: CASSLGGTGTDTQYF; CDR3 DNA: TGCGCCAGCAGCTTGGGGGGGACAGGCACAGATACGCAGTATTTT
clone size: NA; D gene: TRBD2; V gene: TRBV4-3; J gene: TRBJ2-7; CDR3 protein: CASSQDPGTSAYEQYF; CDR3 DNA: TGCGCCAGCAGCCAAGACCCTGGGACTAGCGCTTACGAGCAGTACTTC
clone size: NA; D gene: TRBD2; V gene: TRBV11-2; J gene: TRBJ2-3; CDR3 protein: CASSIGTSVTDTQYF; CDR3 DNA: TGTGCCAGCAGCATCGGGACTAGCGTCACAGATACGCAGTATTTT
clone size: NA; D gene: NA; V gene: TRBV5-1; J gene: TRBJ2-1; CDR3 protein: CASSLGSGGSYNEQFF; CDR3 DNA: TGCGCCAGCAGCTTGGGAAGCGGTGGCTCCTACAATGAGCAGTTCTTC
clone size: NA; D gene: TRBD1; V gene: TRBV7-2; J gene: TRBJ2-1; CDR3 protein: CASSHRGQVTNEQFF; CDR3 DNA: TGTGCCAGCAGCCATAGGGGACAGGTAACCAATGAGCAGTTCTTC
clone size: NA; D gene: TRBD1; V gene: TRBV3-1/TRBV3-2; J gene: TRBJ1-6; CDR3 protein: CASSHGTDNSPLHF; CDR3 DNA: TGTGCCAGCAGCCACGGGACAGATAATTCACCCCTCCACTTT
clone size: once; D gene: NA; V gene: TRBV6-2/TRBV6-3; J gene: TRBJ2-1; CDR3 protein: CASSRLEVGNEQFF; CDR3 DNA: TGTGCCAGCAGTCGACTAGAAGTCGGCAATGAGCAGTTCTTC
clone size: NA; D gene: NA; V gene: TRBV15; J gene: TRBJ1-2; CDR3 protein: CATSRTGQRANYGYTF; CDR3 DNA: TGTGCCACCAGCAGGACCGGACAGCGTGCTAACTATGGCTACACCTTC
clone size: NA; D gene: NA; V gene: TRBV3-1/TRBV3-2; J gene: TRBJ2-4; CDR3 protein: CASSQVAGRLVNIQYF; CDR3 DNA: TGTGCCAGCAGCCAAGTGGCGGGGCGCTTGGTCAACATTCAGTACTTC
clone size: few; D gene: TRBD1; V gene: TRBV19; J gene: TRBJ1-1; CDR3 protein: CASSVGSQGVTEAFF; CDR3 DNA: TGTGCCAGTAGTGTCGGATCGCAGGGGGTGACTGAAGCTTTCTTT
clone size: NA; D gene: NA; V gene: TRBV5-1; J gene: TRBJ2-3; CDR3 protein: CASSLDPLRGGPTDTQYF; CDR3 DNA: TGCGCCAGCAGCTTGGACCCCCTTAGGGGGGGGCCTACAGATACGCAGTATTTT